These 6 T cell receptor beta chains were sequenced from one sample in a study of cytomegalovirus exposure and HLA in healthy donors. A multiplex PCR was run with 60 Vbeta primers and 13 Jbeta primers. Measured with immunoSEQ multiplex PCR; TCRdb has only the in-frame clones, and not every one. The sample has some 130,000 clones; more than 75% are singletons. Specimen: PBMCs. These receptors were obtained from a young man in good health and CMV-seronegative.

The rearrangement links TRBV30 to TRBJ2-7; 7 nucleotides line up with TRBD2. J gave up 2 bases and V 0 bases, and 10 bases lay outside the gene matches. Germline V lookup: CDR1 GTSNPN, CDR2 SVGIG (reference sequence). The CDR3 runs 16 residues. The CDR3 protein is CAWSVGQPGLTYEQYF. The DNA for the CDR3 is TGTGCCTGGAGTGTGGGTCAGCCGGGACTAACCTACGAGCAGTACTTC. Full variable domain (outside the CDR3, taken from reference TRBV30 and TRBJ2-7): SQTIHQWPATLVQPVGSPLSLECTVEGTSNPNLYWYRQAAGRGLQLLFYSVGIGQISSEVPQNLSASRPQDRQFILSSKKLLLSDSGFYLCAWSVGQPGLTYEQYFGPGTRLTVT.

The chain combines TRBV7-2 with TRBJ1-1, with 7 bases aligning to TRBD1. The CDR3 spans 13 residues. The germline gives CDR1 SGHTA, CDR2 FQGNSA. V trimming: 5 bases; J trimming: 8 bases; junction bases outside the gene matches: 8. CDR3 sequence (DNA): TGTGCCAGCAGCCGCAGGGGGTCAGGCGAAGCTTTCTTT. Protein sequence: CASSRRGSGEAFF.

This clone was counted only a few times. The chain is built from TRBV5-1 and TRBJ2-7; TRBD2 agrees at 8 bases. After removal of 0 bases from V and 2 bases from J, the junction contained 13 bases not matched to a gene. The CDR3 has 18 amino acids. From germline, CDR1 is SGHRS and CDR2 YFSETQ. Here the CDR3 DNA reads TGCGCCAGCAGCTTGGGGACTAGCATTAACTTACTTACCTACGAGCAGTACTTC. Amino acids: CASSLGTSINLLTYEQYF.

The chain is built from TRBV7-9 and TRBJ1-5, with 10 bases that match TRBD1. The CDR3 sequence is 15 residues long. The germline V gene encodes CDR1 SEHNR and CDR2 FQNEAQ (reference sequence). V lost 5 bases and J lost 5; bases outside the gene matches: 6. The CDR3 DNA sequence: TGTGCCAGCAGCCCGACAGGGGGCCGGGATCAGCCCCAGCATTTT. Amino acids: CASSPTGGRDQPQHF.

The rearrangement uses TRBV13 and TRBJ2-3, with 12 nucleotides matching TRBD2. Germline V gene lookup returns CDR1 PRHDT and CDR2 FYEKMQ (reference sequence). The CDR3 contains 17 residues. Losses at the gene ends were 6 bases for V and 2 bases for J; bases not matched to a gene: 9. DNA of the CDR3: TGTGCCAGCAGTTTTGTTGGACTAGCGGGAAACACAGATACGCAGTATTTT. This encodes CASSFVGLAGNTDTQYF. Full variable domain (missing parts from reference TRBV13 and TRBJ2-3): AAGVIQSPRHLIKEKRETATLKCYPIPRHDTVYWYQQGPGQDPQFLISFYEKMQSDKGSIPDRFSAQQFSDYHSELNMSSLELGDSALYFCASSFVGLAGNTDTQYFGPGTRLTVL.

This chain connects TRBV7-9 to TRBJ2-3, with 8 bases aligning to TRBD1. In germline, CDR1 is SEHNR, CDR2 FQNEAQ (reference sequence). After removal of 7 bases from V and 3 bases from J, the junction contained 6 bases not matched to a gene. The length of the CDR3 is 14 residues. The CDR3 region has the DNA TGTGCCAGCAACGACAGGGGAAAAACAGATACGCAGTATTTT. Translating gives CASNDRGKTDTQYF.